This T cell receptor (beta chain) was sequenced in a study of STAT5B mutations in CD4+ large granular lymphocyte leukemia. Assay: immunoSEQ multiplex PCR; the TCRdb copy retains only in-frame clones and omits some. The sample has fewer than 40,000 clones, around two thirds seen once; the top ten hold approximately 0.49%. With regard to this clone: The antigen remains undetermined.

Notes on the study in general: No patients shared main leukemic clonotypes, though 20% to 25% appeared at low frequency elsewhere. CD4-sorted patient repertoires seemed more clonal than healthy CD4+ repertoires.

The CDR3 totals 18 residues. CDR1 is SGHNT and CDR2 is YYREEE in the germline V gene (reference sequence). With 3 bases clipped from V and 9 bases from J, the junction kept 19 bases outside the gene matches. V usage is TRBV5-4 and J usage is TRBJ2-5, with 11 bases fitting TRBD2. The specimen was CD4+ T cells from blood buffy coats. This TCR was recovered from a human donor in good health. The CDR3 DNA is TGTGCCAGCAGCTATCCGACTAGCGGGGTCACCCTCCACGGCGCCCAGTACTTC. Translated: CASSYPTSGVTLHGAQYF.